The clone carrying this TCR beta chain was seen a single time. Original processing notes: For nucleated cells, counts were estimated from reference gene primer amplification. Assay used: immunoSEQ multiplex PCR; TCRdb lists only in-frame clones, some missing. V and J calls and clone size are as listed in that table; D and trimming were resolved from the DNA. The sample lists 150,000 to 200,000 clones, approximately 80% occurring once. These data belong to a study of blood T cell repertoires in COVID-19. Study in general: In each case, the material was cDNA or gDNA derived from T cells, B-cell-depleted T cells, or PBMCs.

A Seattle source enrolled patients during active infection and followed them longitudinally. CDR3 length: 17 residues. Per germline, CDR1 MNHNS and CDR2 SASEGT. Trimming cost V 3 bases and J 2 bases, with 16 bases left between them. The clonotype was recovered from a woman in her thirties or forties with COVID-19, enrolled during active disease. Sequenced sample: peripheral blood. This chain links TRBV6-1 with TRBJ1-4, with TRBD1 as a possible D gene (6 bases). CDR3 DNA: TGTGCCAGCAGTGACCTCAGGGGAACTGTCACTAATGAAAAACTGTTTTTT. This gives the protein CASSDLRGTVTNEKLFF.